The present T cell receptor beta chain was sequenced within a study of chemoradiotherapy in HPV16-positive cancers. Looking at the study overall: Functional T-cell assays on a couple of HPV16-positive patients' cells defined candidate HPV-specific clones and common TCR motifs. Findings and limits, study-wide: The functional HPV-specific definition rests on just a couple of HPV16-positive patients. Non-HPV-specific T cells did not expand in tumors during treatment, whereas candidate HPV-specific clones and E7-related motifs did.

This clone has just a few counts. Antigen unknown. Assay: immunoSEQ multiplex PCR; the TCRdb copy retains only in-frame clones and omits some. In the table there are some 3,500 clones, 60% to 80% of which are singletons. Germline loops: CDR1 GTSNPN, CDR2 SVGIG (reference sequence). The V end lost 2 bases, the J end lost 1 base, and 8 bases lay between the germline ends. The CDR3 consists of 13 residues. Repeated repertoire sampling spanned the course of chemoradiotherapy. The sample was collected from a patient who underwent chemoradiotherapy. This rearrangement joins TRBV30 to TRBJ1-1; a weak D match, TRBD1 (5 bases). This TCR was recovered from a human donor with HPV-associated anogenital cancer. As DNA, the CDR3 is TGTGCCTGGAGTCCCACAGGGAACACTGAAGCTTTCTTT. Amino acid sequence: CAWSPTGNTEAFF.